These T cell receptor beta chains were read from a single sample in a study of cytotoxic CD8 clonotypes in ibrutinib-treated CLL. The method was immunoSEQ multiplex PCR; TCRdb's version includes in-frame clones alone and lacks a portion of them. Here the sample spans roughly 130,000 clones, roughly three quarters being singletons. The sample here was PBMCs, taken after 12 months of ibrutinib treatment. The source is a human donor with chronic lymphocytic leukemia. Each CDR3 is given with its conserved first and last residue. The order of the fields is CDR3 protein, clone size, V gene. Where a row states a size, it is once, few, many or the class of an expanded clone; other rows omit it.

CDR3 protein: CASSLRTGANYGYTF; clone size: once; V gene: TRBV4-3
CDR3 protein: CASSWGLGGDTDTQYF; clone size: once; V gene: TRBV5-1
CDR3 protein: CASSPRDRGRVGSGNTIYF; clone size: NA; V gene: TRBV9
CDR3 protein: CASSPGLAVDEQYF; clone size: NA; V gene: TRBV5-1
CDR3 protein: CASSFTPGPYGYTF; clone size: NA; V gene: TRBV6-5
CDR3 protein: CASQPGRGQPQHF; clone size: once; V gene: TRBV6-6
CDR3 protein: CASSIEASGYYEQYF; clone size: NA; V gene: TRBV19
CDR3 protein: CAGYLETTRTGRYEQYF; clone size: NA; V gene: TRBV30
CDR3 protein: CASSLVWGTGVRNQPQHF; clone size: NA; V gene: TRBV11-2
CDR3 protein: CASSLVQGAGTEAFF; clone size: NA; V gene: TRBV11-2
CDR3 protein: CASHTYSWGLEKLFF; clone size: NA; V gene: TRBV28
CDR3 protein: CASSELGGLRSTDTQYF; clone size: NA; V gene: TRBV2
CDR3 protein: CASSQGGTSGRDNEQFF; clone size: once; V gene: TRBV14
CDR3 protein: CASSPRRDGETQYF; clone size: NA; V gene: TRBV7-9
CDR3 protein: CASSLARTSTDTQYF; clone size: once; V gene: TRBV7-8
CDR3 protein: CASRGGDEKLFF; clone size: few; V gene: TRBV6-6
CDR3 protein: CSVRDREGYTF; clone size: NA; V gene: TRBV29-1
CDR3 protein: CASSPLVDTQYF; clone size: once; V gene: TRBV2
CDR3 protein: CASRPTTSGRYNEQFF; clone size: NA; V gene: TRBV7-9
CDR3 protein: CAISNREGEKLFF; clone size: NA; V gene: TRBV19
CDR3 protein: CASSPRTSGSYEQYF; clone size: NA; V gene: TRBV11-2
CDR3 protein: CASSPVRASGTYEQYF; clone size: NA; V gene: TRBV7-8
CDR3 protein: CASSEATRGLFRGQNYGYTF; clone size: NA; V gene: TRBV6-1
CDR3 protein: CASSPLIRLANTGELFF; clone size: NA; V gene: TRBV4-1
CDR3 protein: CASSLQGYDNQPQHF; clone size: few; V gene: TRBV5-1
CDR3 protein: CASSIPRNTIYF; clone size: NA; V gene: TRBV19
CDR3 protein: CASSFGVSGYEQYF; clone size: NA; V gene: TRBV7-8
CDR3 protein: CACTTRGDTQYF; clone size: few; V gene: TRBV30
CDR3 protein: CASSSGQGSSGANVLTF; clone size: NA; V gene: TRBV11-2
CDR3 protein: CASSKNWREEPDTQYF; clone size: NA; V gene: TRBV21-1
CDR3 protein: CASRIAAGHEQYF; clone size: once; V gene: TRBV6-5
CDR3 protein: CASKKSGANVLTF; clone size: NA; V gene: TRBV6-5
CDR3 protein: CASSVGAGPNTEAFF; clone size: NA; V gene: TRBV9
CDR3 protein: CASSHRTVSYNEQFF; clone size: few; V gene: TRBV11-1
CDR3 protein: CASRTPAYGYTF; clone size: NA; V gene: TRBV6-1